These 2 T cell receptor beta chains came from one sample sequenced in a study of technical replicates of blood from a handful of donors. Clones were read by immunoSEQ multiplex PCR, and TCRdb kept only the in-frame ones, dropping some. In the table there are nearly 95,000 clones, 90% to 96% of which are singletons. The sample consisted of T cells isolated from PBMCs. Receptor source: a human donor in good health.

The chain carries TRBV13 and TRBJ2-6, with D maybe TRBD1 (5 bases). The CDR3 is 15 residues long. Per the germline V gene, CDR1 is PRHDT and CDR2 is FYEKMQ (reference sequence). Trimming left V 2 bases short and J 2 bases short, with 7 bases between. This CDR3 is CASSLQGTGANVLTF. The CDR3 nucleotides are TGTGCCAGCAGCTTACAGGGAACTGGGGCCAACGTCCTGACTTTC. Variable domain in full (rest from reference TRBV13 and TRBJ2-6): AAGVIQSPRHLIKEKRETATLKCYPIPRHDTVYWYQQGPGQDPQFLISFYEKMQSDKGSIPDRFSAQQFSDYHSELNMSSLELGDSALYFCASSLQGTGANVLTFGAGSRLTVL.

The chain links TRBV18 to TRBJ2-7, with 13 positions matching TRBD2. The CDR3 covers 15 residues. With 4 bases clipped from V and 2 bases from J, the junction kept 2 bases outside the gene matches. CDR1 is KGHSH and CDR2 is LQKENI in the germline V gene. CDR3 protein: CASSLLAGGTYEQYF. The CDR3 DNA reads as TGTGCCAGCTCACTACTAGCGGGAGGGACCTACGAGCAGTACTTC.